The T cell receptor beta chain under discussion was sequenced for a study of T cells in localized non-small cell lung cancer. CDR1 is MDHEN and CDR2 is SYDVKM in the germline V gene. The CDR3 totals 17 residues. Between the trimmed V and J ends, which lost 4 bases and 8 bases, there was a span of 25 bases. TCRdb's copy holds only in-frame clones and misses some; the assay was immunoSEQ multiplex PCR. The data show about 2,200 clones, more than 30% seen once. This clone was seen only once. The receptor was derived from a female donor of 60 years or more with stage I lung adenocarcinoma. This specimen consisted of lung tumor tissue, obtained before any cancer treatment. The chain recombines TRBV28 with TRBJ2-3, with D hard to call. CDR3 amino acids: CASSSRLSSILGGTQYF. The CDR3 DNA reads as TGTGCCAGCAGTTCCCGCCTCTCCTCGATTCTCGGCGGTACGCAGTATTTT.